The clone carrying this T cell receptor beta chain was detected only once. What it recognizes is unknown. Pooled together were second doses at about 4 or about 12 weeks. This sample is part of a study of T cell responses to AZD1222 COVID-19 vaccine. Study-level findings and limits: When two AZD1222 doses had been given, Spike-specific TCR breadth and depth rose. Vaccine-associated CD4 TCRs spanned spike, dominant at 160-218 and 743-854. Unmutated variant regions reportedly attract nearly half of all spike-specific TCRs.

Generated by immunoSEQ multiplex PCR, the TCRdb table keeps only in-frame clones and is missing some. The profile covers around 130,000 clones, with more than 75% appearing a single time and more than 3% taken by the ten largest. Trimming at V came to 2 bases and at J to 4 bases, leaving 9 bases not matched to a gene. The CDR3 length is 17 residues. Germline values: CDR1 MNHEY, CDR2 SVGEGT. V gene TRBV6-2 or TRBV6-3 combines with J gene TRBJ1-4, with 8 bases aligning to TRBD1. The sample in question was peripheral blood, obtained 28 days after the second AZD1222 dose. This receptor was identified in an adult who received the AZD1222 COVID-19 vaccine. CDR3 coding DNA: TGTGCCAGCAGTTACGAGACAGGGGCCCATGGTAATGAAAAACTGTTTTTT. Amino acids: CASSYETGAHGNEKLFF.